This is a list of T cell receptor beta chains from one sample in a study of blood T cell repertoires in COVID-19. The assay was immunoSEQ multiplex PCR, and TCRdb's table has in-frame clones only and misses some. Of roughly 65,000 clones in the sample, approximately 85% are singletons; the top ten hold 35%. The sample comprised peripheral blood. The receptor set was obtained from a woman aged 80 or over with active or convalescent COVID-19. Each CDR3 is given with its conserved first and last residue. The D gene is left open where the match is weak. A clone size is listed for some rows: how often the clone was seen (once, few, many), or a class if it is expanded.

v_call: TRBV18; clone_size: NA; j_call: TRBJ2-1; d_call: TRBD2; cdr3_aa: CASSTSGGGGEQFF; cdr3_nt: TGTGCCAGCTCAACGAGCGGGGGCGGGGGTGAGCAGTTCTTC
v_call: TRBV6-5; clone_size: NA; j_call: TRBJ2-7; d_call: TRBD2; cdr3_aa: CASRRSGGAAGEQYF; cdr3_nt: TGTGCCAGCAGACGGAGCGGGGGGGCGGCTGGCGAGCAGTACTTC
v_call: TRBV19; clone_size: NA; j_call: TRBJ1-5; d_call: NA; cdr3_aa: CASSRGPNQPQHF; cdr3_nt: TGTGCCAGTAGTCGGGGTCCCAATCAGCCCCAGCATTTT
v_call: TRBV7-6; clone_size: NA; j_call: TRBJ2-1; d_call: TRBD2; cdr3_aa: CASSSIAGQAASSYNEQFF; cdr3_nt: TGTGCCAGCAGCTCCATAGCGGGACAAGCGGCAAGCTCCTACAATGAGCAGTTCTTC
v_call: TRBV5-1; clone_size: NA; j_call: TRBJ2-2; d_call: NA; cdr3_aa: CASSLGQVDTGELFF; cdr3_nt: TGCGCCAGCAGCTTGGGACAGGTAGACACCGGGGAGCTGTTTTTT
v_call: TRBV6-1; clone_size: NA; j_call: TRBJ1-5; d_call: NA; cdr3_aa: CASSEALGARDQPQHF; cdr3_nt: TGTGCCAGCAGTGAAGCTCTGGGGGCGCGAGATCAGCCCCAGCATTTT
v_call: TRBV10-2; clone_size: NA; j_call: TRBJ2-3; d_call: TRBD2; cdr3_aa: CASRLAGRTDTQYF; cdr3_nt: TGCGCCAGCAGACTAGCGGGGCGCACAGATACGCAGTATTTT
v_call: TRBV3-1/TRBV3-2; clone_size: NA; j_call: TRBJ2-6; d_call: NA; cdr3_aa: CASSQDPRGYGANVLTF; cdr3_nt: TGTGCCAGCAGCCAAGACCCCAGGGGCTATGGGGCCAACGTCCTGACTTTC
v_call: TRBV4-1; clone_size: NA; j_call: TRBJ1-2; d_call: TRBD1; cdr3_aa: CASRPKQDGTGDEGYTF; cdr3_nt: TGCGCCAGCAGACCAAAGCAGGACGGGACAGGGGATGAGGGCTACACCTTC
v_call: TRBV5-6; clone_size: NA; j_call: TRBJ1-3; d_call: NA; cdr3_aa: CASSPQGTYLPTYTDTIYF; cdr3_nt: TGTGCCAGCAGCCCACAGGGAACATATCTCCCAACCTACACGGACACCATATATTTT
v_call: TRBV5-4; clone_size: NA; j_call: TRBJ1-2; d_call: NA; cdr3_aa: CASSFPPYGYTF; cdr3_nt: TGTGCCAGCAGCTTCCCTCCTTATGGCTACACCTTC
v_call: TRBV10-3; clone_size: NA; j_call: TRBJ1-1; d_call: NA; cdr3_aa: CAISGTQNTEAFF; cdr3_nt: TGTGCCATCAGTGGGACACAGAACACTGAAGCTTTCTTT
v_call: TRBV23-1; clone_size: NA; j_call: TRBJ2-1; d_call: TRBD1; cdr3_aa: CASSRRSGLGTGPYEQFF; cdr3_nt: TGCGCCAGCAGTCGAAGGAGTGGGTTAGGGACAGGGCCGTATGAGCAGTTCTTC
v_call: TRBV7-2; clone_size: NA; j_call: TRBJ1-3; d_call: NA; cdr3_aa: CASSLGRDNAPGNTIYF; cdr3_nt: TGTGCCAGCAGCTTAGGCCGGGACAACGCCCCTGGAAACACCATATATTTT
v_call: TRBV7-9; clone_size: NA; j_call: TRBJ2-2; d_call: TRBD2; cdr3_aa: CASSIAGGINPGELFF; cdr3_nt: TGTGCCAGCAGCATAGCGGGGGGGATCAACCCCGGGGAGCTGTTTTTT
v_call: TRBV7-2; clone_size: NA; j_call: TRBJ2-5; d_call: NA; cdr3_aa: CASSLFLGGFGPETQYF; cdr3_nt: TGTGCCAGCAGCTTATTTTTAGGGGGATTCGGGCCAGAGACCCAGTACTTC
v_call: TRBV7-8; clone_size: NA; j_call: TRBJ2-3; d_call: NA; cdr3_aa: CASSSQADTQYF; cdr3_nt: TGTGCCAGCAGCTCACAAGCAGATACGCAGTATTTT
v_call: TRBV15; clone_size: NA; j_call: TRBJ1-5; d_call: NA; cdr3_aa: CATSLDDGYQPQHF; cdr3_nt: TGTGCCACCAGCCTCGACGACGGGTATCAGCCCCAGCATTTT
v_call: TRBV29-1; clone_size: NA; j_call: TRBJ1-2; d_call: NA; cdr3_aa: CSVAGVGRVGYTF; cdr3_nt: TGCAGCGTCGCCGGAGTTGGCCGGGTAGGCTACACCTTC
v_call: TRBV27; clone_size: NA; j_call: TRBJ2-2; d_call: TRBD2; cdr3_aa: CASSLSREGGRAGELFF; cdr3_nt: TGTGCCAGCAGTTTATCCCGGGAGGGGGGTAGGGCCGGGGAGCTGTTTTTT
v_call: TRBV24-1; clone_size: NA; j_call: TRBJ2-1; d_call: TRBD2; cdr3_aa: CATSDRTSGGANEQFF; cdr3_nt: TGTGCCACCAGTGATCGGACTAGCGGGGGGGCCAATGAGCAGTTCTTC
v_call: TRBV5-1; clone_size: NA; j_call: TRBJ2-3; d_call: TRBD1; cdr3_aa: CASSLGTGGFFDTQYF; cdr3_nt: TGCGCCAGCAGCCTCGGGACAGGGGGCTTTTTCGATACGCAGTATTTT
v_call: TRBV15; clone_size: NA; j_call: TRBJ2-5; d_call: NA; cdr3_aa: CATSRDLGTSQETQYF; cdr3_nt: TGTGCCACCAGCAGAGATCTGGGGACATCTCAAGAGACCCAGTACTTC
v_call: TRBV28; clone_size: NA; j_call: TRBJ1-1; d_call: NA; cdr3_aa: CASRPAKEGTEAFF; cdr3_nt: TGTGCCAGCAGGCCTGCTAAAGAGGGCACTGAAGCTTTCTTT
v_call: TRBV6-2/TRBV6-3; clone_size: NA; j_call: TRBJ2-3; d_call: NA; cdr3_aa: CASSYRLGSERGTDTQYF; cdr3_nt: TGTGCCAGCAGTTACAGACTAGGCAGCGAAAGGGGCACAGATACGCAGTATTTT
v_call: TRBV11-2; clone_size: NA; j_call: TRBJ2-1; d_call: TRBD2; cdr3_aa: CASSSPGGLAGYNEQFF; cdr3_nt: TGTGCCAGCAGCTCACCTGGGGGACTAGCGGGGTACAATGAGCAGTTCTTC
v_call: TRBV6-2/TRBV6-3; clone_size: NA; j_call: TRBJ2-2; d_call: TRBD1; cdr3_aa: CASSSSSGTGRTGELFF; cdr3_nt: TGTGCCAGCAGCTCTTCTTCCGGGACAGGGAGGACCGGGGAGCTGTTTTTT
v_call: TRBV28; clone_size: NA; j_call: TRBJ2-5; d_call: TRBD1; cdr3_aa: CASSRIGTGETQYF; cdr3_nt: TGTGCCAGCAGCAGAATAGGGACAGGAGAGACCCAGTACTTC
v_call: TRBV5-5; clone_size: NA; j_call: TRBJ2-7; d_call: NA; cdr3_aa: CASSPDRAYEQYF; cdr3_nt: TGTGCCAGCAGCCCCGACAGAGCCTACGAGCAGTACTTC
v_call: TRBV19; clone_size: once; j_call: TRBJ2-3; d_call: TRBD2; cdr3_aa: CASSPRLAESTDTQYF; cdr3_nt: TGTGCCAGTAGTCCGCGACTAGCGGAAAGCACAGATACGCAGTATTTT
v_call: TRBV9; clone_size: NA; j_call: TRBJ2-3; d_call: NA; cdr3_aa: CASSVEWLATDTQYF; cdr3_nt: TGTGCCAGCAGCGTAGAGTGGCTAGCGACCGATACGCAGTATTTT
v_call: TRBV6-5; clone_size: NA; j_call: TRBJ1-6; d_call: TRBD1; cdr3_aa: CASSRTGNSPLHF; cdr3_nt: TGTGCCAGCAGTAGGACAGGGAATTCACCCCTCCACTTT
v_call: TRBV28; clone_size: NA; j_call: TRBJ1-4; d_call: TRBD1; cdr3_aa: CASKGTGVGSGEKLFF; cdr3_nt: TGTGCCAGCAAGGGGACAGGGGTGGGCAGTGGTGAAAAACTGTTTTTT
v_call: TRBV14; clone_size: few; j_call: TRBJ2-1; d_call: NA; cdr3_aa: CASSQNRVSSRFF; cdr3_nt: TGTGCCAGCAGCCAAAACCGGGTCAGCTCGAGGTTCTTC
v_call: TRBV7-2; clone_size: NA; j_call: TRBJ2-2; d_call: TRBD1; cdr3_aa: CASSATRDRVNTGELFF; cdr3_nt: TGTGCCAGCAGCGCAACCCGGGACAGGGTGAACACCGGGGAGCTGTTTTTT
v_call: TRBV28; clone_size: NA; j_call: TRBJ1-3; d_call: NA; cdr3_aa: CASGSSGNTIYF; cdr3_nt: TGTGCCAGCGGGAGCTCTGGAAACACCATATATTTT
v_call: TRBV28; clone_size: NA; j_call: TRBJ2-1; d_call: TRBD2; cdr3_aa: CASSLRRGGLDEQFF; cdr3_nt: TGTGCCAGCAGTTTAAGGCGGGGGGGCCTGGATGAGCAGTTCTTC
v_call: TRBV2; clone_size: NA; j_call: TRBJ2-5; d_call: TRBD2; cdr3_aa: CASNRVGGSQETQYF; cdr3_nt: TGTGCCAGCAATCGTGTCGGGGGGTCCCAAGAGACCCAGTACTTC
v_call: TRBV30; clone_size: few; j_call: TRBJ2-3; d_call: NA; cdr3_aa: CAWSPRGGGGSDTQYF; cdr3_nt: TGTGCCTGGAGTCCCCGCGGGGGCGGGGGCTCGGATACGCAGTATTTT
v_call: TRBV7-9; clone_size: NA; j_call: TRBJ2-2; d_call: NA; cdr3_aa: CASSQSNTGELFF; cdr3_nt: TGTGCCAGCAGCCAATCAAACACCGGGGAGCTGTTTTTT
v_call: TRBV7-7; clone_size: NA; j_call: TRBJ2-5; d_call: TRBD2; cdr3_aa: CASSEGLEETQYF; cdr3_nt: TGTGCTAGCAGCGAGGGACTAGAAGAGACCCAGTACTTC
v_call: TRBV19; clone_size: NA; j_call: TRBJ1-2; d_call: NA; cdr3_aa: CASSLRGAVHYGYTF; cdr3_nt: TGTGCCAGTAGTTTGCGGGGGGCCGTTCACTATGGCTACACCTTC
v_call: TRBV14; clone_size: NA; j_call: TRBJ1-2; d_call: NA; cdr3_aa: CASSQEIYRYTF; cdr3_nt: TGTGCCAGCAGCCAAGAAATTTATCGCTACACCTTC
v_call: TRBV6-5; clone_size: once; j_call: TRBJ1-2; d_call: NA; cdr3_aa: CASSYNRAGGYGYTF; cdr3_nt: TGTGCCAGCAGTTACAATAGGGCAGGAGGCTATGGCTACACCTTC
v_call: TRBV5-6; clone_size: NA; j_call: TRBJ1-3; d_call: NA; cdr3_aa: CASSLAPGPSGNTIYF; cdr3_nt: TGTGCCAGCAGCTTGGCCCCAGGGCCCTCTGGAAACACCATATATTTT